One sample yielded the 4 T cell receptor beta chains listed below, sequenced in a study of CD8+ T cells in alopecia areata. Specified treatment: oral pan-JAK inhibitor, 5-10 mg twice daily. Extraction of RNA preceded its reverse transcription into cDNA, which served as the sequencing template. This table comes from immunoSEQ multiplex PCR, and its TCRdb copy is limited to in-frame clones, with some not included. Among about 120,000 clones listed, around three fifths were seen once. Source: CD8+ T cells sorted from blood, taken at week 24, from a patient treated with tofacitinib. Receptors originate from a human donor with alopecia areata.

This clone was recorded only once. The chain is built from TRBV27 and TRBJ2-2; possibly TRBD2 for D (6 bases). The CDR3 contains 14 residues. The V end lost 1 base, the J end lost 5 bases, and 8 bases lay between the germline ends. CDR1 is MNHEY, CDR2 SMNVEV, per germline (reference sequence). CDR3 bases: TGTGCCAGCAGTTTATTAGGAGGGACCGGGGAGCTGTTTTTT. Translation gives CASSLLGGTGELFF.

The gene calls are TRBV30 and TRBJ1-1; 9 nucleotides align to TRBD1. Per germline, CDR1 GTSNPN and CDR2 SVGIG (reference sequence). The CDR3 spans 13 residues. The trim removed 2 bases at V and 9 bases at J, leaving 7 bases unmatched. The CDR3 region is CAWSLTGGTKAFF. The CDR3 DNA is TGTGCCTGGAGTTTGACAGGGGGGACTAAAGCTTTCTTT.

The J gene is TRBJ1-2, the V gene TRBV18; TRBD1 might be the D (6 bases). This CDR3 contains 12 residues. The V end lost 3 bases, the J end lost 8 bases, and 10 bases lay between the germline ends. Per germline, CDR1 KGHSH and CDR2 LQKENI. The CDR3 bases are TGTGCCAGCTCACCGACAGGTCAGGGCTACACCTTC. This gives the protein CASSPTGQGYTF.

This rearrangement joins TRBV5-4 to TRBJ1-1; D ambiguous. The V gene lost 3 bases and the J gene lost 1 base, with 10 bases spanning the gap. The CDR3 has 14 residues. Looked up from germline, CDR1 is SGHNT and CDR2 is YYREEE (reference sequence). CDR3 sequence reads: CASSWAEANTEAFF. CDR3 bases: TGTGCCAGCAGCTGGGCGGAGGCGAACACTGAAGCTTTCTTT.